The 2 T cell receptor beta chains listed next were all sequenced from one sample in a study of neurological immune-mediated disorders. MiXCR was run by TCRdb on the 5' RACE reads, yielding one entry per CDR3 protein. The sample consists of some 25,000 distinct CDR3 sequences, 13% of them appearing once. Noted time point: technical triplicate 1. Sequencing was done on a sample of CD4+ T cells from blood. All receptors come from a female donor with HTLV-1-associated myelopathy (HAM/TSP).

This chain uses TRBV29-1 with TRBJ1-1; D gene ambiguous. The ends were cut back, 8 bases at V and 8 bases at J, with 15 bases in the middle. Germline V gene data show CDR1 as SQVTM and CDR2 as ANQGSEA. The CDR3 sequence is 11 residues long. This CDR3 reads CSPLTRGEAFF. The CDR3 bases are TGCAGCCCCTTAACCCGAGGGGAAGCTTTCTTT.

The chain links TRBV29-1 to TRBJ2-5; either TRBD1 or TRBD2 may supply D (6 bases each). V shed 1 base and J shed 5 bases, with 8 bases lying between them. Germline V CDR1 and CDR2: SQVTM, ANQGSEA. The CDR3 is 12 residues long. The CDR3 loop reads CSVEVGGETQYF. CDR3 DNA: TGCAGCGTTGAAGTAGGGGGGGAGACCCAGTACTTC.